A single sample is the source of the 24 T cell receptor beta chains below, sequenced in a study of cytomegalovirus exposure and HLA in healthy donors. 60 Vbeta and 13 Jbeta primers were used in PCR. Clones were read by immunoSEQ multiplex PCR, and TCRdb kept only the in-frame ones, dropping some. This table holds around 63,000 clones, roughly 80% found once. The specimen sequenced was PBMCs. These receptors were taken from a woman in her twenties or thirties in good health and CMV-seronegative.

The CDR3 loop is CASRGQGLETQYF. The CDR3 DNA is TGCGCCAGCAGGGGACAGGGCCTAGAGACCCAGTACTTC. The gene calls are TRBV10-1 and TRBJ2-5; 9 bases align to TRBD1. There are 13 residues in the CDR3. Germline V gene lookup returns CDR1 WNHNN and CDR2 SYGVQD (reference sequence). The J segment lost 4 bases and the V segment lost 6 bases, leaving 3 bases of the junction unmatched.

This clone has only one observation. The chain joins TRBV27 to TRBJ2-3; 7 positions agree with TRBD1. The CDR3 is 14 residues long. V lost 7 bases and J lost 0; bases outside the gene matches: 4. The germline CDR1 and CDR2 sequences are MNHEY and SMNVEV (reference sequence). CDR3 nucleotide sequence: TGTGCCAGCAAGGACAGGCCTAGCACAGATACGCAGTATTTT. Protein sequence: CASKDRPSTDTQYF.

The V call is TRBV4-1, the J call TRBJ1-1, with 11 bases aligning to TRBD1. V was pared by 5 bases and J by 4 bases, with 9 bases of the junction left unmatched. This CDR3 has 16 amino acids. Germline-derived CDR1 and CDR2 are MGHRA and YSYEKL. CDR3: CASSAGQGASSTEAFF. CDR3 coding DNA: TGCGCCAGCAGCGCCGGACAGGGGGCGTCGAGCACTGAAGCTTTCTTT.

V and J are TRBV19 and TRBJ2-1, with TRBD2 matching over 9 bases. The CDR3 contains 16 residues. CDR1 LNHDA and CDR2 SQIVND come from the germline V gene (reference sequence). V shed 3 bases and J 6 bases; nucleotides not matched to a gene: 9. The CDR3 DNA reads TGTGCCAGTAGTATGGGAGGGGGCGGGAGGGTCAATGAGCAGTTCTTC. Protein: CASSMGGGGRVNEQFF.

A few counts support this clone. The chain links TRBV7-2 to TRBJ2-3; the match to TRBD2 covers 8 bases. The CDR3 is made up of 14 amino acids. CDR1 is SGHTA and CDR2 is FQGNSA in the germline V gene. V lost 2 bases, J lost 6 bases, and 4 bases stayed unmatched. CDR3 region: CASSLNLAGDTQYF. The CDR3 DNA reads as TGTGCCAGCAGCTTAAATCTAGCGGGTGATACGCAGTATTTT. The whole variable domain, remainder taken from reference TRBV7-2 and TRBJ2-3, is GAGVSQSPSNKVTEKGKDVELRCDPISGHTALYWYRQSLGQGLEFLIYFQGNSAPDKSGLPSDRFSAERTGGSVSTLTIQRTQQEDSAVYLCASSLNLAGDTQYFGPGTRLTVL.

This chain links TRBV6-1 with TRBJ1-2; possibly TRBD1 for D (5 bases). V dropped 0 bases and J dropped 6 bases, with 11 bases sitting between them. Germline V CDR1 and CDR2: MNHNS, SASEGT. The CDR3 loop spans 14 amino acids. The chain's CDR3 is CASSEAAGVDGYTF. CDR3 nucleotide sequence: TGTGCCAGCAGTGAAGCTGCGGGGGTTGATGGCTACACCTTC.

CDR3 sequence: CASSSGQLQVETQYF. In DNA, the CDR3 is TGTGCCAGCAGCTCGGGACAGCTACAAGTAGAGACCCAGTACTTC. The gene calls are TRBV5-6 and TRBJ2-5; 7 nucleotides agree with TRBD1. Germline V lookup: CDR1 SGHDT, CDR2 YYEEEE. The CDR3 totals 15 residues. V was pared by 3 bases and J by 4 bases, with 9 bases of the junction left unmatched.

The gene calls are TRBV5-6 and TRBJ2-7, with TRBD1 identical over 7 bases. CDR1 and CDR2 from the germline V gene are SGHDT and YYEEEE. The CDR3 runs 12 residues. V lost 0 bases, J lost 9 bases, and 3 bases stayed unmatched. The CDR3 DNA reads TGTGCCAGCAGCTTGGGACAGGGTGGGCAGTACGTC. This encodes CASSLGQGGQYV.

This clone was recorded a few times. The genes are TRBV20-1 and TRBJ1-2; D not resolved. The V end lost 4 bases, the J end lost 6 bases, and 6 bases lay between the germline ends. The CDR3 loop spans 10 amino acids. Looked up from germline, CDR1 is DFQATT and CDR2 is SNEGSKA (reference sequence). CDR3 nucleotides: TGCAGTGCTAAGGGAGATGGCTACACCTTC. Its protein product is CSAKGDGYTF.

The J gene is TRBJ1-3, the V gene TRBV30; the D is unclear. V gave up 1 base and J gave up 0 bases, with 10 bases separating them. CDR1 is GTSNPN, CDR2 SVGIG, per germline (reference sequence). This CDR3 is 15 amino acids long. The DNA of the CDR3 is TGTGCCTGGAGTGGTGTAGTTTCCTCTGGAAACACCATATATTTT. Its translation: CAWSGVVSSGNTIYF.

The V call is TRBV9, the J call TRBJ2-1; D perhaps matches TRBD2 (6 bases). The CDR3 spans 20 residues. Germline V gene sequence: CDR1 SGDLS, CDR2 YYNGEE. V lost 0 bases to trimming and J lost 2 bases, with 24 bases between them. The CDR3 nucleotides are TGTGCCAGCAGCGTAGATTTGGGACTCGACCGTAGAACGACCTACAATGAGCAGTTCTTC. Translation gives CASSVDLGLDRRTTYNEQFF.

V gene TRBV7-8 combines with J gene TRBJ2-2, with D possibly matching TRBD2 (5 bases). The V gene lost 3 bases and the J gene lost 0 bases, with 11 bases spanning the gap. Per germline, CDR1 SGHVS and CDR2 FQNEAQ. The CDR3 is 16 amino acids. DNA for the CDR3: TGTGCCAGCAGCTTTGGCAGCGGAGCGAACACCGGGGAGCTGTTTTTT. Translated, it gives CASSFGSGANTGELFF.

The genes are TRBV7-2 and TRBJ2-2; D gene ambiguous. CDR1 and CDR2 (germline): SGHTA, FQGNSA. The CDR3 runs 14 residues. Trimming took 0 bases from V and 6 from J, leaving 8 bases between them. The CDR3 region has the DNA TGTGCCAGCAGCTTAGCCACAGCAGCCGGGGAGCTGTTTTTT. Protein product: CASSLATAAGELFF.

The chain is built from TRBV2 and TRBJ1-5; TRBD1 agrees at 9 bases. The ends lost 6 bases at V and 6 bases at J; junction bases unmatched: 9. CDR1 and CDR2 from the germline V gene are SNHLY and FYNNEI. This CDR3 is 15 amino acids long. CDR3 sequence reads: CASSRDRERAQPQHF. The CDR3 coding sequence is TGTGCCAGCAGCCGGGACAGGGAAAGGGCTCAGCCCCAGCATTTT.

The CDR3, as DNA: TGTGCCAGCAGCCCCAGAGGAAACTACGAGCAGTACTTC. Translated: CASSPRGNYEQYF. The chain combines TRBV14 with TRBJ2-7; D gene ambiguous. Germline CDR1 reads SGHDN; CDR2 reads FVKESK. The CDR3 sequence is 13 residues long. The V and J ends lost 4 bases and 3 bases respectively, with 10 bases between them. Combining the CDR3 with reference TRBV14 and TRBJ2-7 gives the whole variable domain EAGVTQFPSHSVIEKGQTVTLRCDPISGHDNLYWYRRVMGKEIKFLLHFVKESKQDESGMPNNRFLAERTGGTYSTLKVQPAELEDSGVYFCASSPRGNYEQYFGPGTRLTVT.

J is TRBJ2-3 and V is TRBV7-9, with D perhaps matching TRBD2 (6 bases). This CDR3 has 15 residues. CDR1 and CDR2 from the germline V gene are SEHNR and FQNEAQ (reference sequence). V was clipped by 2 bases and J by 0 bases, with 9 bases between them. The CDR3 loop reads CASSLWDSSTDTQYF. The CDR3 coding sequence is TGTGCCAGCAGCTTATGGGACTCTAGCACAGATACGCAGTATTTT. The full variable domain, with the rest looked up from reference TRBV7-9 and TRBJ2-3, is DTGVSQNPRHKITKRGQNVTFRCDPISEHNRLYWYRQTLGQGPEFLTYFQNEAQLEKSRLLSDRFSAERPKGSFSTLEIQRTEQGDSAMYLCASSLWDSSTDTQYFGPGTRLTVL.

This chain joins TRBV5-6 and TRBJ2-1; the match to TRBD2 covers 15 bases. V lost 0 bases, J lost 3 bases, and 7 bases stayed unmatched. The CDR3 is 19 amino acids. The germline V gene has CDR1 SGHDT and CDR2 YYEEEE. The CDR3 nucleotides are TGTGCCAGCAGCTTGGGCCCCCGGACTAGCGGGGGGGTCTACAATGAGCAGTTCTTC. As protein: CASSLGPRTSGGVYNEQFF.

V is TRBV2 and J is TRBJ2-3, with 9 bases fitting TRBD2. Germline V lookup: CDR1 SNHLY, CDR2 FYNNEI. V shed 6 bases and J 4 bases; nucleotides not matched to a gene: 8. There are 15 residues in the CDR3. Here the CDR3 reads CASRLRGGRADTQYF. The CDR3 bases are TGTGCCAGCAGGTTGCGGGGGGGCCGGGCAGATACGCAGTATTTT. The entire variable domain, with the rest obtained from reference TRBV2 and TRBJ2-3, is as follows: EPEVTQTPSHQVTQMGQEVILRCVPISNHLYFYWYRQILGQKVEFLVSFYNNEISEKSEIFDDQFSVERPDGSNFTLKIRSTKLEDSAMYFCASRLRGGRADTQYFGPGTRLTVL.

This clone was seen a single time. This sequence joins TRBV7-2 and TRBJ2-3; D gene ambiguous. This CDR3 is 14 amino acids long. Germline loops: CDR1 SGHTA, CDR2 FQGNSA. Trimming removed 2 bases from V and 2 bases from J, with 8 bases in between. The CDR3 reads CASSLSTLTDTQYF. The CDR3 bases are TGTGCCAGCAGCTTAAGCACCCTCACAGATACGCAGTATTTT.

V gene TRBV6-5 combines with J gene TRBJ1-1; D not resolved. Germline values: CDR1 MNHEY, CDR2 SVGAGI. Trimming stripped 4 bases from V and 4 bases from J, with 10 bases between. This CDR3 is built from 13 residues. DNA for the CDR3: TGTGCCAGCAGTTTTGGGGAGACCACTGAAGCTTTCTTT. Encoded protein: CASSFGETTEAFF.

V and J are TRBV7-2 and TRBJ1-5; 8 nucleotides line up with TRBD1. Germline V CDR1 and CDR2: SGHTA, FQGNSA. V was clipped by 0 bases and J by 2 bases; unmatched bases: 3. The CDR3 totals 16 residues. The CDR3 sequence is CASSLATGGGNQPQHF. The CDR3 nucleotides are TGTGCCAGCAGCTTAGCAACAGGGGGAGGCAATCAGCCCCAGCATTTT.

The gene calls are TRBV11-3 and TRBJ2-3, with 9 bases lining up with TRBD1. CDR3 length: 16 amino acids. Looked up from germline, CDR1 is SGHNT and CDR2 is YENEEA. The V segment lost 7 bases and the J segment 0 bases; nucleotides outside the gene matches: 8. CDR3 region: CASTFGDRVSTDTQYF. The CDR3 DNA reads as TGTGCCAGCACCTTTGGGGACAGGGTTAGCACAGATACGCAGTATTTT. The whole variable domain, remainder taken from reference TRBV11-3 and TRBJ2-3, is EAGVVQSPRYKIIEKKQPVAFWCNPISGHNTLYWYLQNLGQGPELLIRYENEEAVDDSQLPKDRFSAERLKGVDSTLKIQPAELGDSAVYLCASTFGDRVSTDTQYFGPGTRLTVL.

This clone showed up just a few times. The chain employs TRBV7-9 and TRBJ2-1, with TRBD2 matching 11 bases. The CDR3 covers 14 residues. Looked up from germline, CDR1 is SEHNR and CDR2 is FQNEAQ (reference sequence). Unmatched junction bases numbered 7, after V lost 5 bases and J lost 10 bases. The DNA of the CDR3 is TGTGCCAGCAGCCCCGTAGCGGGAGGGCAAGAGCAGTTCTTC. This encodes CASSPVAGGQEQFF.

This chain joins TRBV18 and TRBJ1-1; D possibly corresponds to TRBD1 (6 bases). V was shortened by 2 bases and J by 4 bases, with 11 bases between the two germline ends. This CDR3 is built from 14 residues. Germline-derived CDR1 and CDR2 are KGHSH and LQKENI. The CDR3, as DNA: TGTGCCAGCTCACCAACAGGGTTGCGCACTGAAGCTTTCTTT. Amino acid sequence: CASSPTGLRTEAFF.